A selection of T cell receptor beta chains follows, all from one sample in a study of cytomegalovirus exposure and HLA in healthy donors. Profiled with immunoSEQ multiplex PCR; TCRdb holds only in-frame clones, not every one. The profile shows approximately 200,000 clones, around three quarters of them singletons. Sequenced sample: PBMCs. Receptor source: a man aged 25 to 40 in good health and CMV-seronegative. The conserved cysteine and the conserved F or W are not part of the CDR3 here. Fields, in order: CDR3 protein, J gene, V gene, CDR3 length, clone size, D gene. D genes are given only for firm matches. The listing skips clone size in some rows; elsewhere it reads once, few, many or a size class.

CDR3 protein: ASSPHAGGSTGELF
J gene: TRBJ2-2
V gene: TRBV7-7
CDR3 length: 14
clone size: .
D gene: TRBD2

CDR3 protein: ASRNGGQSSYEQY
J gene: TRBJ2-7
V gene: TRBV6-5
CDR3 length: 13
clone size: .
D gene: .

CDR3 protein: ASSRTGQGETQY
J gene: TRBJ2-5
V gene: TRBV18
CDR3 length: 12
clone size: .
D gene: TRBD1

CDR3 protein: ASSPKGQQNIQY
J gene: TRBJ2-4
V gene: TRBV18
CDR3 length: 12
clone size: .
D gene: TRBD1

CDR3 protein: ASSLPGRGVKEQY
J gene: TRBJ2-7
V gene: TRBV7-6
CDR3 length: 13
clone size: .
D gene: TRBD2

CDR3 protein: AISESGAAYEQY
J gene: TRBJ2-7
V gene: TRBV10-3
CDR3 length: 12
clone size: .
D gene: .

CDR3 protein: ASSQELLRLAGYTGELF
J gene: TRBJ2-2
V gene: TRBV4-1
CDR3 length: 17
clone size: once
D gene: TRBD2

CDR3 protein: ASSYGVGTGTQY
J gene: TRBJ2-3
V gene: TRBV6-5
CDR3 length: 12
clone size: .
D gene: .

CDR3 protein: ASSNSREGLCGRGNTGELF
J gene: TRBJ2-2
V gene: TRBV21-1
CDR3 length: 19
clone size: few
D gene: .

CDR3 protein: ASSEVRGIGNTIY
J gene: TRBJ1-3
V gene: TRBV2
CDR3 length: 13
clone size: .
D gene: .

CDR3 protein: ASSLAVGATDNEQF
J gene: TRBJ2-1
V gene: TRBV7-2
CDR3 length: 14
clone size: once
D gene: .

CDR3 protein: ASSLSLRVSEAF
J gene: TRBJ1-1
V gene: TRBV5-1
CDR3 length: 12
clone size: .
D gene: .

CDR3 protein: ASSLGLRLNTEAF
J gene: TRBJ1-1
V gene: TRBV5-4
CDR3 length: 13
clone size: .
D gene: .

CDR3 protein: AWRSGPTYGYT
J gene: TRBJ1-2
V gene: TRBV30
CDR3 length: 11
clone size: .
D gene: .

CDR3 protein: ASSLIDTNSPLH
J gene: TRBJ1-6
V gene: TRBV7-9
CDR3 length: 12
clone size: .
D gene: .

CDR3 protein: ASTPIPGLAVISNEQY
J gene: .
V gene: TRBV5-1
CDR3 length: 16
clone size: .
D gene: TRBD2

CDR3 protein: ASSRAGTDSYEQY
J gene: .
V gene: TRBV4-2
CDR3 length: 13
clone size: .
D gene: .

CDR3 protein: ASSYSGEGNYEQY
J gene: TRBJ2-7
V gene: TRBV6-5
CDR3 length: 13
clone size: few
D gene: TRBD2

CDR3 protein: ASSPRPQLAEQETQY
J gene: TRBJ2-5
V gene: TRBV25-1
CDR3 length: 15
clone size: .
D gene: TRBD2

CDR3 protein: ASRPRQSNQPQH
J gene: TRBJ1-5
V gene: TRBV27
CDR3 length: 12
clone size: few
D gene: .

CDR3 protein: AWSVRGLNTEAF
J gene: TRBJ1-1
V gene: TRBV30
CDR3 length: 12
clone size: few
D gene: .

CDR3 protein: ASSFSTDTQY
J gene: TRBJ2-3
V gene: TRBV28
CDR3 length: 10
clone size: .
D gene: .

CDR3 protein: ASTEMRGSEAF
J gene: TRBJ1-1
V gene: TRBV7-6
CDR3 length: 11
clone size: .
D gene: .

CDR3 protein: ASSTRQGITWEQY
J gene: TRBJ2-7
V gene: TRBV11-2
CDR3 length: 13
clone size: few
D gene: TRBD1

CDR3 protein: ASSQQGMNTEAF
J gene: TRBJ1-1
V gene: TRBV11-3
CDR3 length: 12
clone size: .
D gene: TRBD1

CDR3 protein: ASSLRGPSDTQY
J gene: TRBJ2-3
V gene: TRBV18
CDR3 length: 12
clone size: .
D gene: TRBD1

CDR3 protein: ASTPVVNQPQH
J gene: TRBJ1-5
V gene: TRBV28
CDR3 length: 11
clone size: few
D gene: .

CDR3 protein: ASSGWEREANPYNEQF
J gene: TRBJ2-1
V gene: TRBV7-3
CDR3 length: 16
clone size: .
D gene: TRBD2

CDR3 protein: ASSMGGTAVNEKLF
J gene: TRBJ1-4
V gene: TRBV19
CDR3 length: 14
clone size: .
D gene: .

CDR3 protein: ASSIFGRIGEQY
J gene: TRBJ2-7
V gene: TRBV19
CDR3 length: 12
clone size: .
D gene: TRBD2

CDR3 protein: ASSPGTGGQPQH
J gene: TRBJ1-5
V gene: TRBV18
CDR3 length: 12
clone size: once
D gene: TRBD1

CDR3 protein: ASRWTDNSNQPQH
J gene: TRBJ1-5
V gene: TRBV19
CDR3 length: 13
clone size: .
D gene: .

CDR3 protein: ASSLLRTETF
J gene: TRBJ1-1
V gene: TRBV7-9
CDR3 length: 10
clone size: .
D gene: .

CDR3 protein: ASSLLAVGQGSGELF
J gene: TRBJ2-2
V gene: TRBV4-1
CDR3 length: 15
clone size: .
D gene: .

CDR3 protein: ASLAGEDNEQF
J gene: TRBJ2-1
V gene: TRBV2
CDR3 length: 11
clone size: .
D gene: TRBD2

CDR3 protein: ASSSEGGRTEAF
J gene: TRBJ1-1
V gene: TRBV5-1
CDR3 length: 12
clone size: .
D gene: .

CDR3 protein: ASSLLAETQY
J gene: TRBJ2-5
V gene: TRBV18
CDR3 length: 10
clone size: once
D gene: .

CDR3 protein: ASSKEDGGLSGNTIY
J gene: TRBJ1-3
V gene: TRBV21-1
CDR3 length: 15
clone size: .
D gene: .

CDR3 protein: ASTSGAGANVLT
J gene: TRBJ2-6
V gene: TRBV2
CDR3 length: 12
clone size: .
D gene: .

CDR3 protein: ASTDSLTGNEQY
J gene: TRBJ2-7
V gene: TRBV6-1
CDR3 length: 12
clone size: .
D gene: TRBD1

CDR3 protein: ASSDRKGLYEQY
J gene: TRBJ2-7
V gene: TRBV10-1
CDR3 length: 12
clone size: .
D gene: .

CDR3 protein: ASSLWGGGPHQPQH
J gene: TRBJ1-5
V gene: TRBV27
CDR3 length: 14
clone size: .
D gene: .

CDR3 protein: ASSVSGSLYNEQF
J gene: TRBJ2-1
V gene: TRBV9
CDR3 length: 13
clone size: .
D gene: .

CDR3 protein: ASSLGGSGRAYEQY
J gene: TRBJ2-7
V gene: TRBV5-1
CDR3 length: 14
clone size: .
D gene: TRBD2

CDR3 protein: ASSLGGTLGQPQH
J gene: TRBJ1-5
V gene: TRBV5-5
CDR3 length: 13
clone size: .
D gene: .

CDR3 protein: ASSLESGGAVQETQY
J gene: TRBJ2-5
V gene: TRBV28
CDR3 length: 15
clone size: many
D gene: TRBD1

CDR3 protein: ASSTLVRDGRSSYNEQF
J gene: TRBJ2-1
V gene: TRBV28
CDR3 length: 17
clone size: .
D gene: TRBD2

CDR3 protein: ASGGTSGIFEQF
J gene: TRBJ2-1
V gene: TRBV7-3
CDR3 length: 12
clone size: .
D gene: TRBD2

CDR3 protein: ASSYGGSNQPQH
J gene: TRBJ1-5
V gene: TRBV7-9
CDR3 length: 12
clone size: .
D gene: .

CDR3 protein: ASSVGGTGAYEQY
J gene: TRBJ2-7
V gene: TRBV9
CDR3 length: 13
clone size: .
D gene: TRBD1

CDR3 protein: AAGGNGYT
J gene: TRBJ1-2
V gene: TRBV19
CDR3 length: 8
clone size: few
D gene: .

CDR3 protein: SVEEGEVGFREKLF
J gene: TRBJ1-4
V gene: TRBV29-1
CDR3 length: 14
clone size: .
D gene: .

CDR3 protein: ASSPGVGMANTEAF
J gene: TRBJ1-1
V gene: TRBV5-6
CDR3 length: 14
clone size: .
D gene: .

CDR3 protein: ASSLKWQGGYEQY
J gene: TRBJ2-7
V gene: TRBV7-2
CDR3 length: 13
clone size: .
D gene: .

CDR3 protein: ASRVAGAADTQY
J gene: TRBJ2-3
V gene: TRBV19
CDR3 length: 12
clone size: .
D gene: TRBD2

CDR3 protein: ASSLGGQRNEKLF
J gene: TRBJ1-4
V gene: TRBV5-1
CDR3 length: 13
clone size: .
D gene: .

CDR3 protein: ASSPSAGSQPQH
J gene: TRBJ1-5
V gene: TRBV27
CDR3 length: 12
clone size: .
D gene: .

CDR3 protein: ASSFRTDEQY
J gene: TRBJ2-7
V gene: TRBV5-1
CDR3 length: 10
clone size: .
D gene: .

CDR3 protein: ASSQDSGSYNEQF
J gene: TRBJ2-1
V gene: TRBV4-1
CDR3 length: 13
clone size: few
D gene: TRBD2

CDR3 protein: ASSLQGAYTEAF
J gene: TRBJ1-1
V gene: TRBV28
CDR3 length: 12
clone size: few
D gene: TRBD1